This TCR beta chain was sequenced for a study of human T cells and chemical hapten exposure. V was clipped by 0 bases and J by 2 bases; unmatched bases: 6. CDR1 is GTSNPN and CDR2 is SVGIG in the germline V gene (reference sequence). This CDR3 is 16 amino acids long. This clonotype has ten or more counts. Time point of the sample: healthy volunteer bleed at 6 weeks. Researchers extracted total RNA from unfractionated whole blood. Within the library, unique molecular identifiers were attached to each individual cDNA molecule. TCRdb itself ran the RACE reads through MiXCR, one entry per CDR3 protein. The repertoire has roughly 75,000 distinct CDR3 sequences, around 9.4% of them found once; the top ten carry 1.7%.

Sequencing was done on a sample of whole blood. This sequence was found in a female donor in good health. Some clones in this sample may be carry-over from other donors' samples. This rearrangement joins TRBV30 to TRBJ1-4, with TRBD1 identical over 7 bases. As DNA, the CDR3 is TGTGCCTGGAGTGTGGGACAGTTGAAGACTAATGAAAAACTGTTTTTT. Its protein product is CAWSVGQLKTNEKLFF.